This entry is about one T cell receptor beta chain. Its antigen is unknown. Base qualities are not provided; no much larger clone lies one nucleotide away. This sample stems from a study of blood T cell repertoires in COVID-19 (TCRdb year 2020). In the study overall: Collaborator samples came from the United States, Italy and Spain and covered acute and convalescent phases of COVID-19. The prospective study material was composed of cDNA or gDNA derived from T cells, B-cell-depleted T cells, or PBMCs. The dataset comprised deeply sampled blood TCRbeta repertoires from subjects exposed to, actively infected with, or recovered from COVID-19. The repertoires were released in a freely available public database meant as a resource for research on the immune response to SARS-CoV-2. Samples came from the ongoing ImmuneRACE study (first 160 participants) plus 1,254 subjects from 6 global collaborators. The sample metadata nearly always contained a de-identified subject ID, COVID-19 status, age in years and sex. Where HLA class I and class II types were available, the types were taken from metadata supplied by the sample provider, not from assay-based typing. General findings and caveats noted by the study authors: The quantity of clinical and demographic metadata differed by source and by participant and was supplied without curation.

The CDR3 covers 16 residues, taking in both the cysteine and the phenylalanine. Just CDR3 DNA is preserved here, 48 bases in frame from base 1. From V the trimming removes 5 bases and from J it removes 2 bases, while the gene matches leave 10 bases of the junction unaccounted for. CDR1 and CDR2 were assigned from the germline V gene (reference sequence) as LNHDA and SQIVND. The immunoSEQ Assay, a bias-controlled multiplex PCR, was used to amplify TCRbeta CDR3 regions from genomic DNA. The original methods were these. The number of nucleated cells in each sample was estimated by amplification of reference gene primers within the assay. Sequence reads were collapsed and filtered to measure the absolute abundance of every unique TCRbeta CDR3 rearrangement. Productive Simpson clonality was computed per sample as the square root of Simpson's diversity index over productive rearrangements. Held by TCRdb, this immuneACCESS table contains in-frame sequences only and omits some clones. Under half of the omission traces to an unresolved V gene where checked; the cause of the rest is unknown. Clonal size and the V and J genes are those of that table, whereas D and trimming came from the DNA. The sample table records around 64,000 clones; roughly 91% of these occur just once. The top ten clonotypes cover roughly 11% of the sample.

Whole blood was collected in K2EDTA tubes by collaborating institutions according to the institutions' own protocols. For TCRbeta analysis, collaborators shipped samples in one of three forms: frozen whole blood, isolated PBMCs, or DNA extracted from either of those sample types. This receptor was obtained from a woman aged 18 to 35 with acute or convalescent COVID-19. The chain is encoded by TRBV19 joined to TRBJ2-3; 7 bases in the junction line up with TRBD2. Sample: peripheral blood. The CDR3 is CASSPLAARFTDTQYF. The DNA sequence reads TGTGCCAGTAGTCCTCTAGCGGCCCGGTTCACAGATACGCAGTATTTT.